The text below deals with one TCR beta chain. No antigen is known for it. No base-level quality is on record; no much larger clone is a single base apart. The record originates from a study of shared clonotypes between healthy human individuals (dated by TCRdb to 2019 to 2021). Regarding the study in general: A few men and a couple of women, aged 18 to 49 years, made up the cohort. Between about 0.9 and 10 billion PBMCs per donor were obtained by leukapheresis. To estimate repertoire size and how much clonotype sharing occurs between individuals, the study deeply sequenced the blood TCR repertoires of a handful of healthy adults. To increase sequencing depth and limit assay-specific biases, TCR repertoire library preparation and sequencing were carried out by different laboratories using diverse techniques.

Study-level results and caveats: Sampling was restricted to blood, and TCR repertoires in tissue are likely to differ from TCR repertoires in blood. Pairwise subsampling indicated that sequencing depth was expected to affect the degree of clonotype sharing among donors. Because the study included a small number of donors, the genetic and exposure-history diversity represented was limited.

The donors were healthy, HIV-negative adults who had no recently reported acute infections or vaccinations. Every donor was a Caucasian adult living in Nashville, Tennessee, USA. For unsorted samples, 85 million to 100 million PBMCs were counted, and genomic DNA was extracted using the QIAamp DNA Blood Mini kit. Blood was collected by leukapheresis, and PBMCs were isolated by Ficoll-Histopaque density gradient centrifugation and then cryopreserved in liquid nitrogen vapor phase. Using the deep immunoSEQ assay, multiplex PCR amplified TCR CDR3 regions from genomic DNA. Genomic DNA extracted from each cell subset was distributed evenly over all wells of several immunoSEQ 96-well plates, and each plate served as one replicate. For unsorted PBMC, roughly 300 ng of genomic DNA, equivalent to roughly 30,000 T cell genomes, went into each replicate PCR. Ten immunoSEQ deep assay plates were used to sequence the unsorted PBMC genomic DNA. Purified libraries were measured with a Qubit 3.0 fluorometer, size-checked on a Bioanalyzer 2100, and measured again with the KAPA Library Quantification kit. Each immunoSEQ 96-well plate was sequenced on its own single-read 150-cycle Illumina NextSeq 550 flow cell. Per the authors' processing: Because the immunoSEQ output included only junctional sequences and no quality scores, the filtering could not be the same as the filtering used for full-length reads. Sequences were annotated with PyIR, a Python wrapper for IgBLAST v1.9, and V/J genes and CDR3 were assigned using IMGT germline references. Any read was removed if the V/J assignment was weak (E-value above 1e-6), the CDR3 was missing, or the read contained stop codons, out-of-frame junctions, or ambiguous translated residues. A V3J clonotype was defined by an identical inferred V gene, J gene, and CDR3 amino acid sequence. To compute the percentage overlap between repertoires, the number of shared unique clonotypes was divided by the size of the smaller repertoire. Three approaches were used to assess repertoire richness: RTK rarefaction, the Chao1 estimator, and Recon v2.1 estimates of unobserved clonotypes. TCRdb carries this immuneACCESS record with in-frame sequences only. Its versions omit some clonotypes, under half of them owing to an unresolved V gene in the studies checked, with the rest unexplained. D and trimming were read from the DNA, whereas the V and J calls and clone size are those reported in that table. The sample yields 450,000 to 500,000 clones; roughly 80% were counted once. The ten largest clones take up 12% of the sample.

The CDR3 goes from the cysteine to the phenylalanine over 15 residues. The retained sequence is limited to the CDR3, 45 bases, with the frame set at the first base. The junction carries 17 bases between V and J, which are trimmed by 6 bases and 5 bases respectively. CDR1 and CDR2, looked up from the germline V gene (reference sequence), are LNHDA and SQIVND. The source material was PBMCs. This sequence was found in a woman in her thirties or forties in good health. Some clones in this sample may be carry-over from other donors' samples. The rearranged chain carries TRBV19 and TRBJ1-5; the D segment could be TRBD1, given 5 matching bases. In nucleotide form, the sequence is TGTGCCAGTAGGGGGCGGAGTCCTGGCTATCAGCCCCAGCATTTT. The resulting protein is CASRGRSPGYQPQHF.